Listed below are T cell receptor beta chains from one sample, sequenced in a study of blood T cell repertoires in COVID-19. Method: immunoSEQ multiplex PCR; TCRdb's copy keeps in-frame clones and lacks some. The sample has 28,000 or so clones; 88% are singletons. The source material was peripheral blood. These receptor sequences come from a woman aged 50 to 60 with active COVID-19. The conserved cysteine and the conserved F or W are not part of the CDR3 here.

v_gene,j_gene,CDR3aa
TRBV19,TRBJ2-2,ASSTRTSGSSTGELF
TRBV28,TRBJ2-3,ASSPSTAGTDTQY
TRBV7-2,TRBJ2-2,ASSSPQAGELF
TRBV2,TRBJ2-7,ASILGTNTAYEQY
TRBV2,TRBJ2-2,ASRGTSNTGELF
TRBV11-1,TRBJ2-7,ASSPSSTGPYEQY
TRBV5-4,TRBJ2-3,ASSFRQGTDTQY
TRBV13,TRBJ2-7,ASSSGHEGEQY
TRBV5-6,TRBJ1-3,ASSETQRGTGNTIY
TRBV3-1/TRBV3-2,TRBJ1-5,ASSRDINQPQH
TRBV7-9,TRBJ2-7,ATGTPGYEQY
TRBV15,TRBJ2-2,ATSSSDIGELF
TRBV5-1,TRBJ1-3,ASSLAGLVRGNTIY
TRBV7-8,TRBJ2-7,ASSLGGRAYEQY
TRBV4-1,TRBJ2-7,ASSQVYSREYSYEQY
TRBV11-2,TRBJ1-1,ASSLTGKSAF
TRBV18,TRBJ2-7,ASSDREDYEQY
TRBV5-1,TRBJ1-1,ASSVQGNSEAF
TRBV9,TRBJ2-1,ASSISGRNSYNEQF
TRBV9,TRBJ2-1,ASSERIAGGYNEQF
TRBV19,TRBJ1-5,ARGNSRGHRGRQPQH
TRBV5-4,TRBJ1-2,ASSSYDSKYGYT
TRBV2,TRBJ2-1,ASSTLAAGGNEQF
TRBV24-1,TRBJ2-1,ATSDLGLAGTYEQF
TRBV6-5,TRBJ2-4,ASSRGAGNIQY
TRBV5-1,TRBJ1-1,ASSLASGQQNTEAF
TRBV18,TRBJ1-2,ASSPLEDGGPYGYT
TRBV6-1,TRBJ2-4,ASSESGEGIQY
TRBV7-9,TRBJ2-6,ASSFPAGVSGANVLT
TRBV5-4,TRBJ2-7,ASSPQAGGAGEQY
TRBV5-4,TRBJ1-1,ASSLKSPGRTEAF
TRBV28,TRBJ2-7,ASSLSPPLEQY
TRBV29-1,TRBJ2-4,SVDPGQQNIQY
TRBV30,TRBJ1-4,ASRARTGEEKLF
TRBV10-2,TRBJ1-5,ASTDTGGSGQPQH
TRBV4-2,TRBJ2-3,ASSQGLARGSTDTQY
TRBV5-3,TRBJ2-7,ARSYSGTHSQSYEQY
TRBV2,TRBJ2-5,ASRGQETQY
TRBV5-4,TRBJ2-7,ASSPGGSGRIGSEQY
TRBV3-1/TRBV3-2,TRBJ2-7,ASGKESTGSYEQY
TRBV5-1,TRBJ2-5,ASSLEGQGAGRETQY
TRBV5-1,TRBJ2-5,ASSSGTSGRAVETQY
TRBV2,TRBJ1-2,ASRQDRGDIYGYT
TRBV11-3,TRBJ2-3,ASSSRQRDTQY
TRBV4-1,TRBJ2-7,ASSPIAAAPGSAGRSYEQY
TRBV19,TRBJ2-6,ASTWGDGANVLT
TRBV15,TRBJ2-7,ATSRNQGTSSYEQY